These 20 T cell receptor beta chains were all obtained from the same sample, sequenced in a study of shared clonotypes between healthy human individuals. Profiling relied on immunoSEQ multiplex PCR, and the TCRdb table lists in-frame clones only, not all of them. The sample shows roughly 2 million clones, 95% of them seen only once. The specimen was naive CD4+ T cells sorted from blood. This sample's subset: CD45RA+ positively selected. The receptors shown here come from a man aged 18 to 29 in good health.

V usage is TRBV10-2 and J usage is TRBJ2-2; D is uncertain. Trimming removed 11 bases at V and 5 bases at J, with 15 bases between. Germline assignment: CDR1 WSHSY and CDR2 SAAADI. CDR3 length: 13 amino acids. The CDR3 nucleotides are TGCGCCGGCCGGGCCTCCCAAACCGGGGAGCTGTTTTTT. Encoded protein: CAGRASQTGELFF.

The chain joins TRBV5-1 to TRBJ2-5; 8 nucleotides line up with TRBD2. The CDR3 is 16 amino acids. In germline, CDR1 is SGHRS, CDR2 YFSETQ. Trimming cost V 2 bases and J 6 bases; bases outside gene matches: 12. The CDR3 here is CASSFKDGGATQTQYF. The CDR3 DNA reads as TGCGCCAGCAGCTTCAAAGACGGGGGGGCCACGCAGACCCAGTACTTC.

The chain links TRBV5-1 to TRBJ2-1; D might be TRBD1 (6 bases). From germline, CDR1 is SGHRS and CDR2 YFSETQ. The CDR3 runs 13 residues. V lost 4 bases to trimming and J lost 7 bases, with 12 bases between them. CDR3 loop: CASSPGVGNEQFF. The DNA of the CDR3 is TGCGCCAGCAGCCCAGGGGTTGGGAATGAGCAGTTCTTC. The complete variable domain, with remaining parts taken from reference TRBV5-1 and TRBJ2-1, reads KAGVTQTPRYLIKTRGQQVTLSCSPISGHRSVSWYQQTPGQGLQFLFEYFSETQRNKGNFPGRFSGRQFSNSRSEMNVSTLELGDSALYLCASSPGVGNEQFFGPGTRLTVL.

The chain uses TRBV2 and TRBJ1-4; 8 nucleotides align to TRBD1. CDR1 SNHLY and CDR2 FYNNEI come from the germline V gene. The CDR3 is 15 amino acids. With 5 bases clipped from V and 8 bases from J, the junction kept 10 bases outside the gene matches. As DNA, the CDR3 is TGTGCCAGCAGTTTCGGACAGGGCCTAGGGGAAAAACTGTTTTTT. It translates to CASSFGQGLGEKLFF.

The J gene is TRBJ2-5, the V gene TRBV9; no reliable D call. The germline CDR1 and CDR2 sequences are SGDLS and YYNGEE. The CDR3 consists of 16 residues. Trimming took 0 bases from V and 1 from J, leaving 13 bases between them. CDR3 residues: CASSVAGTAVQETQYF. The DNA for the CDR3 is TGTGCCAGCAGCGTAGCTGGTACGGCGGTCCAAGAGACCCAGTACTTC.

The chain joins TRBV28 to TRBJ2-3, with TRBD2 matching 7 bases. The CDR3 has 12 amino acids. The trim removed 2 bases at V and 7 bases at J, leaving 0 bases unmatched. Germline CDR1 and CDR2: MDHEN and SYDVKM. CDR3 nucleotide sequence: TGTGCCAGCAGTTTAAGCGGGAATACGCAGTATTTT. This translates into CASSLSGNTQYF.

The rearrangement links TRBV6-6 to TRBJ2-7; 10 positions agree with TRBD2. The J segment lost 4 bases and the V segment lost 6 bases, leaving 6 bases of the junction unmatched. The CDR3 consists of 14 residues. Germline V lookup: CDR1 MNHNY, CDR2 SVGAGI (reference sequence). The CDR3 here is CASRRTSGEYEQYF. In nucleotides, the CDR3 is TGTGCCAGCAGACGAACTAGCGGGGAGTACGAGCAGTACTTC.

V usage is TRBV28 and J usage is TRBJ1-6, with TRBD1 identical over 9 bases. The CDR3 runs 15 residues. Germline CDR1 and CDR2: MDHEN and SYDVKM. Trimming took 4 bases from V and 8 from J; bases not matched to a gene: 6. The CDR3 protein is CASSSTGGKDSPLHF. The CDR3 DNA reads as TGTGCCAGCAGTTCAACAGGGGGCAAGGATTCACCCCTCCACTTT.

The chain couples TRBV5-1 to TRBJ2-5; D is unresolved. CDR3 size: 14 residues. V was pared by 5 bases and J by 5 bases, with 16 bases between. Germline V CDR1 and CDR2: SGHRS, YFSETQ. In nucleotides, the CDR3 is TGCGCCAGCAGTTGGTCCAGGCTCGACGAGACCCAGTACTTC. Its translation: CASSWSRLDETQYF.

The V and J genes are TRBV7-2 and TRBJ2-5; 8 bases match TRBD2. CDR3 length: 16 amino acids. CDR1 SGHTA and CDR2 FQGNSA come from the germline V gene. The V segment lost 5 bases and the J segment 3 bases; nucleotides outside the gene matches: 11. The CDR3 loop reads CASSATPGLGEETQYF. The DNA for the CDR3 is TGTGCCAGCAGCGCAACCCCGGGACTAGGTGAAGAGACCCAGTACTTC. The complete variable domain, with remaining parts taken from reference TRBV7-2 and TRBJ2-5, reads GAGVSQSPSNKVTEKGKDVELRCDPISGHTALYWYRQSLGQGLEFLIYFQGNSAPDKSGLPSDRFSAERTGGSVSTLTIQRTQQEDSAVYLCASSATPGLGEETQYFGPGTRLLVL.

This clone has only one observation. The rearrangement uses TRBV30 and TRBJ2-4; no firm D call. The CDR3 runs to 15 residues. Trimming took off 5 bases at V and 3 bases at J, with 17 bases between the two ends. Looked up from germline, CDR1 is GTSNPN and CDR2 is SVGIG (reference sequence). CDR3 protein: CAWDQGWGNKNIQYF. In DNA form, the CDR3 reads TGTGCCTGGGATCAAGGGTGGGGTAACAAAAACATTCAGTACTTC.

The DNA for the CDR3 is TGTGCCAGCAGCCTCACCCGAACTGGCTACACCTTC. Protein sequence: CASSLTRTGYTF. V gene TRBV28 combines with J gene TRBJ1-2, with D hard to call. Germline V lookup: CDR1 MDHEN, CDR2 SYDVKM. V was shortened by 6 bases and J by 7 bases, with 12 bases between the two germline ends. The CDR3 is 12 residues long.

The genes are TRBV21-1 and TRBJ2-7; the table assigns TRBD2, which was not confirmed against the DNA. TRBV21-1 is shown as a pseudogene. The CDR3 has 16 amino acids. In nucleotides, the CDR3 is TGTGCCAGCAGCGGGAGCGGGAGAAGGAGGTCCTACGAGCAGTACTTC. Translated: CASSGSGRRRSYEQYF.

The chain carries TRBV28 and TRBJ2-2; TRBD1 is a possible D gene (6 bases). This CDR3 comprises 15 residues. CDR1 is MDHEN, CDR2 SYDVKM, per germline. V lost 3 bases to trimming and J lost 2 bases, with 10 bases between them. The CDR3 DNA follows: TGTGCCAGCAGTTTCAGGACAGCTAACACCGGGGAGCTGTTTTTT. Its protein product is CASSFRTANTGELFF.

This chain links TRBV19 with TRBJ1-2, with D maybe TRBD1 (5 bases). The CDR3 spans 16 residues. The germline V gene encodes CDR1 LNHDA and CDR2 SQIVND (reference sequence). V was cut by 6 bases and J by 5 bases, with 22 bases left in between. The CDR3 reads CASSPGPASSGYGYTF. CDR3 sequence (DNA): TGTGCCAGTAGCCCGGGACCTGCCTCTTCGGGTTATGGCTACACCTTC. The whole variable domain, filled in from reference TRBV19 and TRBJ1-2, reads DGGITQSPKYLFRKEGQNVTLSCEQNLNHDAMYWYRQDPGQGLRLIYYSQIVNDFQKGDIAEGYSVSREKKESFPLTVTSAQKNPTAFYLCASSPGPASSGYGYTFGSGTRLTVV.

The V and J genes are TRBV5-4 and TRBJ1-1; TRBD1 aligns across 10 bases. The germline V gene encodes CDR1 SGHNT and CDR2 YYREEE (reference sequence). V shed 3 bases, J shed 4 bases, and the junction held 6 bases outside the gene matches. This CDR3 contains 15 residues. DNA of the CDR3: TGTGCCAGCAGCTCCCGACAGGGGGCATCCACTGAAGCTTTCTTT. It yields the protein CASSSRQGASTEAFF.

The rearrangement joins TRBV19 to TRBJ2-2; 7 bases are shared with TRBD2. V was clipped by 5 bases and J by 1 base; unmatched bases: 4. This CDR3 has 15 residues. Germline V CDR1 and CDR2: LNHDA, SQIVND (reference sequence). The CDR3 DNA sequence: TGTGCCAGTAGTGAGCGCGGGAGGAACACCGGGGAGCTGTTTTTT. It is translated as CASSERGRNTGELFF. Supplemented by reference TRBV19 and TRBJ2-2, the full variable domain reads DGGITQSPKYLFRKEGQNVTLSCEQNLNHDAMYWYRQDPGQGLRLIYYSQIVNDFQKGDIAEGYSVSREKKESFPLTVTSAQKNPTAFYLCASSERGRNTGELFFGEGSRLTVL.

This sequence joins TRBV27 and TRBJ2-5, with 7 bases matching TRBD1. Germline V gene sequence: CDR1 MNHEY, CDR2 SMNVEV (reference sequence). This CDR3 contains 13 residues. The ends lost 3 bases at V and 7 bases at J; junction bases unmatched: 5. The CDR3 loop reads CASSLRGPGTQYF. DNA for the CDR3: TGTGCCAGCAGTTTGAGGGGGCCCGGGACCCAGTACTTC.

In this sample, this clone turned up once. The chain combines TRBV4-1 with TRBJ2-7, with D tentatively TRBD1 (6 bases). Between the trimmed V and J ends, which lost 2 bases and 4 bases, there was a span of 12 bases. The CDR3 contains 14 residues. Germline loops: CDR1 MGHRA, CDR2 YSYEKL. CDR3 DNA: TGCGCCAGCAGCCAACTCAGGGGCGGGTACGAGCAGTACTTC. It yields the protein CASSQLRGGYEQYF.

The gene calls are TRBV7-2 and TRBJ2-7; D gene uncertain. Trimming removed 2 bases from V and 6 bases from J, with 11 bases in between. CDR1 is SGHTA, CDR2 FQGNSA, per germline. The CDR3 loop spans 13 amino acids. The CDR3 sequence is CASSLHRTLEQYF. CDR3 nucleotides: TGTGCCAGCAGCTTACATCGAACCCTCGAGCAGTACTTC.